One sample yielded the 18 T cell receptor beta chains listed below, sequenced in a study of T-cell memory formation after mild COVID-19. TCRdb called the 5' RACE reads again in MiXCR, with one record for every CDR3 protein. The repertoire holds 140,000 to 150,000 distinct CDR3 sequences, with around 27% as singletons. The specimen sequenced was PBMCs or a T cell subset sorted from them (not recorded which). The receptors come from an adult woman who had mild COVID-19 (a few samples of this study predate the infection). Cell type and time point are not known.

This clonotype turned up a few times. V gene TRBV28 combines with J gene TRBJ2-3, with 7 bases matching TRBD1. Trimming removed 4 bases from V and 5 bases from J; junction bases left unmatched: 3. In germline, CDR1 is MDHEN, CDR2 SYDVKM. The CDR3 covers 13 residues. In nucleotides, the CDR3 is TGTGCCAGCAGTTCTACAGGGGAAGATACGCAGTATTTT. Its protein is CASSSTGEDTQYF.

This clonotype was picked up a small number of times. The genes are TRBV9 and TRBJ1-2; 11 bases fit TRBD1. This CDR3 region has 14 residues. V lost 3 bases and J lost 4; bases outside the gene matches: 2. The germline V gene has CDR1 SGDLS and CDR2 YYNGEE. CDR3: CASSGTGGAYGYTF. CDR3 in DNA: TGTGCCAGCAGCGGGACAGGGGGCGCCTATGGCTACACCTTC.

The chain is built from TRBV9 and TRBJ1-2; possibly TRBD1 for D (6 bases). The CDR3 totals 14 residues. Looked up from germline, CDR1 is SGDLS and CDR2 is YYNGEE. V was clipped by 0 bases and J by 13 bases, with 19 bases between them. The CDR3 DNA follows: TGTGCCAGCAGCGTAGAGGGGGACTTAAGTCTTCTCACCTTC. It specifies CASSVEGDLSLLTF.

This clonotype has only a few counts. The chain links TRBV7-9 to TRBJ2-1; the D is unclear. Germline CDR1 is SEHNR and CDR2 is FQNEAQ (reference sequence). V lost 7 bases, J lost 7 bases, and 20 bases lay in between. This CDR3 is built from 15 residues. The CDR3 protein is CASTEVAPGPNEQFF. The CDR3 DNA sequence: TGTGCCAGCACCGAAGTTGCGCCCGGGCCAAATGAGCAGTTCTTC.

This clonotype has only a few counts. The DNA for the CDR3 is TGTGCCACCAGGGGTGGCACAGCCTACGAGCAGTACTTC. Residues: CATRGGTAYEQYF. The rearrangement links TRBV15 to TRBJ2-7; no firm D call. CDR3 length: 13 amino acids. Looked up from germline, CDR1 is LNHNV and CDR2 is YYDKDF (reference sequence). V lost 6 bases and J lost 2, with 11 bases in between.

The CDR3 is CASSPFLQGVANYGYTF. The DNA for the CDR3 is TGTGCCAGCAGCCCCTTTCTTCAGGGGGTAGCGAACTATGGCTACACCTTC. The rearrangement links TRBV3-1 to TRBJ1-2; TRBD1 matches at 7 bases. The CDR3 sequence is 17 residues long. The germline gives CDR1 LGHDT, CDR2 YNNKEL (reference sequence). V lost 4 bases and J lost 2; bases outside the gene matches: 13. Looking up the rest from reference TRBV3-1 and TRBJ1-2 gives the full variable domain: DTAVSQTPKYLVTQMGNDKSIKCEQNLGHDTMYWYKQDSKKFLKIMFSYNNKELIINETVPNRFSPKSPDKAHLNLHINSLELGDSAVYFCASSPFLQGVANYGYTFGSGTRLTVV.

The V call is TRBV30, the J call TRBJ1-1; D is ambiguous. V was clipped by 2 bases and J by 2 bases, with 9 bases between them. Germline-derived CDR1 and CDR2 are GTSNPN and SVGIG (reference sequence). This CDR3 comprises 13 residues. CDR3 loop: CAWSFLLNTEAFF. The CDR3 region has the DNA TGTGCCTGGAGTTTTTTATTAAACACTGAAGCTTTCTTT.

The CDR3 loop is CASSQIGGADTQYF. CDR3 DNA sequence: TGTGCCAGTAGTCAGATAGGGGGGGCAGATACGCAGTATTTT. V and J are TRBV19 and TRBJ2-3, with a weak D call TRBD2 (7 bases). V was clipped by 5 bases and J by 4 bases, with 13 bases between them. Germline V gene sequence: CDR1 LNHDA, CDR2 SQIVND (reference sequence). This CDR3 comprises 14 residues.

There are a few counts of this clonotype. This chain uses TRBV10-3 with TRBJ2-1; D is perhaps TRBD2 (6 bases). V was trimmed by 7 bases and J by 9 bases, leaving 19 bases between them. Germline assignment: CDR1 ENHRY and CDR2 SYGVKD. The CDR3 spans 14 residues. CDR3 in amino acids: CAITEPGSEGEQFF. The CDR3, as DNA: TGTGCCATCACTGAACCAGGGTCGGAGGGTGAGCAGTTCTTC.

The chain employs TRBV7-8 and TRBJ2-2; the D gene could be TRBD1 or TRBD2 (5 bases each). The germline gives CDR1 SGHVS, CDR2 FQNEAQ. The length of the CDR3 is 17 residues. V dropped 3 bases and J dropped 1 base, with 15 bases sitting between them. CDR3 coding DNA: TGTGCCAGCAGCTTTCTTCCAGGGAGAGGGAACACCGGGGAGCTGTTTTTT. Its protein is CASSFLPGRGNTGELFF.

This clonotype was recorded a few times. This chain links TRBV4-3 with TRBJ1-1; D is unclear. V was clipped by 7 bases and J by 1 base, with 7 bases between them. Germline loops: CDR1 LGHNA, CDR2 YSLEER. The CDR3 sequence is 12 residues long. The CDR3 here is CASTAGNTEAFF. As DNA, the CDR3 is TGCGCCAGCACGGCGGGGAACACTGAAGCTTTCTTT.

In its sample, this clonotype was seen many times. The gene calls are TRBV7-2 and TRBJ2-7; possibly TRBD1 or TRBD2 for D (5 bases each). There are 13 residues in the CDR3. V shed 4 bases and J shed 0 bases, with 7 bases lying between them. Germline CDR1 and CDR2: SGHTA and FQGNSA. CDR3 amino acids: CASSWGSSYEQYF. In DNA form, the CDR3 reads TGTGCCAGCAGCTGGGGGTCCTCCTACGAGCAGTACTTC.

This chain joins TRBV2 and TRBJ1-1, with no clear D. Germline V gives CDR1 SNHLY, CDR2 FYNNEI. V shed 2 bases and J shed 0 bases, with 4 bases lying between them. The CDR3 has 13 residues. The CDR3 sequence is CASSELVNTEAFF. Written as DNA, the CDR3 is TGTGCCAGCAGTGAACTGGTGAACACTGAAGCTTTCTTT. The entire variable domain, with the rest obtained from reference TRBV2 and TRBJ1-1, is as follows: EPEVTQTPSHQVTQMGQEVILRCVPISNHLYFYWYRQILGQKVEFLVSFYNNEISEKSEIFDDQFSVERPDGSNFTLKIRSTKLEDSAMYFCASSELVNTEAFFGQGTRLTVV.

The chain joins TRBV20-1 to TRBJ1-1; 10 positions agree with TRBD1. Germline V gives CDR1 DFQATT, CDR2 SNEGSKA (reference sequence). The CDR3 length is 14 residues. V gave up 3 bases and J gave up 9 bases; unmatched junction bases: 10. This chain's CDR3 is CSASGTGAPTQAFF. The CDR3 nucleotides are TGCAGTGCTAGTGGGACAGGGGCCCCTACACAAGCTTTCTTT.

The chain links TRBV29-1 to TRBJ2-7; possibly TRBD1 for D (6 bases). The V gene's germline CDR1 is SQVTM and CDR2 ANQGSEA. The CDR3 contains 12 residues. Trimming took 5 bases from V and 0 from J, leaving 8 bases between them. CDR3 bases: TGCAGCGTTACAGGGATCTCCTACGAGCAGTACTTC. This sequence encodes CSVTGISYEQYF.

Only a few counts were recorded for this clonotype. CDR3 loop: CASSYGQGPEAFF. The CDR3 DNA is TGTGCCAGCAGTTACGGTCAGGGCCCTGAAGCTTTCTTT. The chain couples TRBV6-5 to TRBJ1-1; D may be TRBD1 (5 bases). V lost 2 bases and J 6 bases, leaving 10 bases between the germline ends. The CDR3 has 13 residues. Germline V gives CDR1 MNHEY, CDR2 SVGAGI.

This clonotype was counted only a few times. The V and J genes are TRBV15 and TRBJ2-1; 8 bases are a match to TRBD1. Germline CDR1 reads LNHNV; CDR2 reads YYDKDF (reference sequence). With 0 bases clipped from V and 4 bases from J, the junction kept 8 bases outside the gene matches. The length of the CDR3 is 17 residues. The CDR3 sequence: CATSRDPSGQGYNEQFF. The CDR3 DNA reads as TGTGCCACCAGCAGAGACCCGTCAGGACAGGGTTACAATGAGCAGTTCTTC.

This sequence joins TRBV20-1 and TRBJ2-3, with 9 bases identical to TRBD2. The CDR3 extends over 16 amino acids. Trimming removed 3 bases from V and 2 bases from J; junction bases left unmatched: 9. Germline loops: CDR1 DFQATT, CDR2 SNEGSKA (reference sequence). The CDR3 here is CSARSHLAGDTDTQYF. The CDR3, as DNA: TGCAGTGCTAGGTCACACTTAGCGGGGGACACAGATACGCAGTATTTT.